This T cell receptor beta chain was sequenced for a study of control samples from healthy donors and cancer patients (dated by TCRdb to the early 2020s). The library was built by means of the immunoSEQ multiplex PCR assay. Drawn from immuneACCESS, this table holds only the in-frame rearrangements with V and J called that TCRdb kept. Clones are partly lost; checked studies trace under half to an unresolved V gene and leave the rest unexplained. For this sample the table gives about 130,000 clones, of which approximately 90% were detected only once. Roughly 8.7% of the sample is held by the ten biggest clonotypes. The CDR3 sequence holds 13 residues, the cysteine and phenylalanine included. The entry retains the CDR3 DNA only, 39 bases that are in frame from base 1. CDR1 is given as LGHDT and CDR2 as YNNKEL, both from the germline V gene (reference sequence). Here V drops 10 bases and J drops 5 bases, and the junction holds 10 bases not matched to any gene.

As concerns this clone: Its antigen specificity is not known. It has no much larger one-base neighbor in the sample; base qualities were not kept.

The receptor chain draws on TRBV3-1 (or the pseudogene TRBV3-2) and TRBJ2-5, with 7 bases aligning to TRBD2. Sequencing was performed on blood. This clonotype was sampled from a man younger than 35 in good health. The CDR3 loop reads CATAFGGGETQYF. Read as DNA, the sequence is TGTGCCACCGCCTTTGGGGGAGGGGAGACCCAGTACTTC.